This T cell receptor (beta chain) was identified during a study of blood T cell repertoires in COVID-19. The protocol was immunoSEQ multiplex PCR, while the TCRdb copy is restricted to in-frame clones and leaves out a portion. The table has about 150,000 clones, over 75% seen once. This CDR3 is built from 19 residues. V was clipped by 0 bases and J by 0 bases, with 19 bases between them. Germline V lookup: CDR1 SGDLS, CDR2 YYNGEE. Sequenced input: peripheral blood. V usage is TRBV9 and J usage is TRBJ2-1; D perhaps matches TRBD2 (5 bases). This receptor was taken from a woman in her sixties or seventies with active COVID-19. CDR3 region: CASSVGSADGVYSYNEQFF. As DNA, the CDR3 is TGTGCCAGCAGCGTAGGTTCCGCAGACGGGGTATACTCCTACAATGAGCAGTTCTTC.